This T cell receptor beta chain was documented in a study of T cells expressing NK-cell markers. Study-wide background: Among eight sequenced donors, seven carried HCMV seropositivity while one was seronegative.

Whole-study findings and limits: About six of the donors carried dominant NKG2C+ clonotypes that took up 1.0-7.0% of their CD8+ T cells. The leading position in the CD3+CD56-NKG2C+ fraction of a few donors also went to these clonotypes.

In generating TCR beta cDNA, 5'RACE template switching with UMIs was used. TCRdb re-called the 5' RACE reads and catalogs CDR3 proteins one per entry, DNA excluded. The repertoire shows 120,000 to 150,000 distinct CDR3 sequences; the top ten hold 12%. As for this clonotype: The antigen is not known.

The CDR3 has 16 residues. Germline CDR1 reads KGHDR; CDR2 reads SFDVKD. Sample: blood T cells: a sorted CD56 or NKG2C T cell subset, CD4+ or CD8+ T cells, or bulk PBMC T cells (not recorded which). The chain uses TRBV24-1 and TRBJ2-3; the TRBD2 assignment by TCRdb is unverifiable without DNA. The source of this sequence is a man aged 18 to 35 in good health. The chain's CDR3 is CATSDETSLPPDTQYF.